Following are 26 T cell receptor beta chains from one sample sequenced in a study of T cells in Graves' hyperthyroidism and ophthalmopathy. Amplified TCR beta CDR3 regions came from RNA transcripts. A set of HTBI primers served as the primers for a first-round RT-PCR of the TCR CDR3. TCRdb re-called the multiplex PCR reads with MiXCR, one entry per CDR3 protein. Of approximately 690,000 distinct CDR3 sequences in the sample, roughly 15% are singletons; the top ten hold about an eighth. The sequenced sample was blood. These receptors came from a woman aged 45-65 years with Graves' ophthalmopathy.

At least ten counts were recorded for this clonotype. This rearrangement joins TRBV7-2 to TRBJ1-1; D unresolved. CDR1 is SGHTA and CDR2 is FQGNSA in the germline V gene. With 5 bases removed from V and 5 bases from J, the gap between germline ends came to 27 bases. The CDR3 covers 18 residues. The CDR3 DNA reads as TGTGCCAGCAGCGCCCGGGTATCGGACCTTCATCCGTGGACTGAAGCTTTCTTT. Translated: CASSARVSDLHPWTEAFF.

Regarding this clonotype: This may stem from a read error, because a much larger clone lies one nucleotide away. The rearrangement links TRBV6-5 to TRBJ2-7, with 7 bases matching TRBD2. The germline gives CDR1 MNHEY, CDR2 SVGAGI. The CDR3 length is 16 residues. The J segment lost 2 bases and the V segment lost 3 bases, leaving 10 bases of the junction unmatched. DNA for the CDR3: TGTGCCAGCAGTTATCCACCCCGGGACTATACCTACGAGCAGTACTTC. This sequence encodes CASSYPPRDYTYEQYF.

The V call is TRBV5-1, the J call TRBJ1-2; D is possibly TRBD1 (5 bases). Looked up from germline, CDR1 is SGHRS and CDR2 is YFSETQ. This CDR3 is 16 amino acids long. V gave up 0 bases and J gave up 4 bases, with 16 bases separating them. The CDR3 sequence: CASSLGSGQGGYGYTF. DNA of the CDR3: TGCGCCAGCAGCTTGGGGTCTGGGCAGGGAGGCTATGGCTACACCTTC. Supplemented by reference TRBV5-1 and TRBJ1-2, the full variable domain reads KAGVTQTPRYLIKTRGQQVTLSCSPISGHRSVSWYQQTPGQGLQFLFEYFSETQRNKGNFPGRFSGRQFSNSRSEMNVSTLELGDSALYLCASSLGSGQGGYGYTFGSGTRLTVV.

This clonotype was seen repeatedly, ten times or more. The chain recombines TRBV7-9 with TRBJ2-7; the match to TRBD1 covers 8 bases. This CDR3 comprises 14 residues. The ends lost 3 bases at V and 6 bases at J; junction bases unmatched: 7. Germline CDR1 reads SEHNR; CDR2 reads FQNEAQ (reference sequence). The CDR3 coding sequence is TGTGCCAGCAGCTTGGACAGGGCTTTAACCGAGCAGTACTTC. Its protein is CASSLDRALTEQYF.

In its sample, this clonotype was seen once. The chain joins TRBV6-5 to TRBJ1-2, with 8 bases lining up with TRBD1. CDR3 length: 14 residues. J was trimmed by 8 bases and V by 4 bases; bases with no gene match: 9. The germline gives CDR1 MNHEY, CDR2 SVGAGI. The DNA of the CDR3 is TGTGCCAGCAGTTTCCAAACAGGGGGTTTAGGCTACACCTTC. Translated: CASSFQTGGLGYTF.

This clonotype was detected many times. Written as DNA, the CDR3 is TGCAGTGCTAGACTCCTAGCGGGAGCGGCAGATACGCAGTATTTT. It is translated as CSARLLAGAADTQYF. The gene calls are TRBV20-1 and TRBJ2-3; the match to TRBD2 covers 10 bases. The V segment lost 2 bases and the J segment 4 bases; nucleotides outside the gene matches: 6. This CDR3 comprises 15 residues. Germline values: CDR1 DFQATT, CDR2 SNEGSKA (reference sequence).

This clonotype was observed a handful of times. The chain has TRBV19 and TRBJ1-5, with D unresolved. Germline assignment: CDR1 LNHDA and CDR2 SQIVND (reference sequence). The CDR3 spans 13 residues. Between the trimmed V and J ends, which lost 10 bases and 3 bases, there was a span of 13 bases. This CDR3 is CATHLGYNQPQHF. In DNA form, the CDR3 reads TGTGCCACCCACCTAGGTTACAATCAGCCCCAGCATTTT. Full variable domain (remainder filled in from reference TRBV19 and TRBJ1-5): DGGITQSPKYLFRKEGQNVTLSCEQNLNHDAMYWYRQDPGQGLRLIYYSQIVNDFQKGDIAEGYSVSREKKESFPLTVTSAQKNPTAFYLCATHLGYNQPQHFGDGTRLSIL.

This clonotype was counted at least ten times. V gene TRBV29-1 combines with J gene TRBJ2-7; 10 bases map to TRBD2. The V and J ends lost 2 bases and 7 bases, in that order; junction bases with no gene match: 11. Per the germline V gene, CDR1 is SQVTM and CDR2 is ANQGSEA. This CDR3 region has 15 residues. CDR3 sequence: CSVEWELAGKGEQYF. The CDR3 region has the DNA TGCAGCGTTGAATGGGAACTAGCGGGAAAGGGGGAGCAGTACTTC.

This clonotype appeared many times. The rearrangement links TRBV12-3 or TRBV12-4 to TRBJ2-5; TRBD1 aligns across 9 bases. CDR3 length equals 11 residues. The V segment lost 3 bases and the J segment 12 bases; nucleotides outside the gene matches: 2. CDR3 loop: CASSLDRGKYF. CDR3 DNA sequence: TGTGCCAGCAGTTTGGACAGGGGAAAGTACTTC.

This clonotype was recorded many times. This rearrangement joins TRBV7-9 to TRBJ2-7; tentatively, D is TRBD1 (5 bases). CDR1 and CDR2 (germline): SEHNR, FQNEAQ (reference sequence). V was trimmed by 4 bases and J by 3 bases, leaving 13 bases between them. There are 14 residues in the CDR3. CDR3 protein: CASSSQGVVYEQYF. CDR3 in DNA: TGTGCCAGCAGCTCCCAGGGCGTAGTCTACGAGCAGTACTTC.

This clonotype was seen a handful of times. The gene calls are TRBV5-5 and TRBJ2-1; the D is unclear. The CDR3 contains 13 residues. The germline gives CDR1 SGHKS, CDR2 YYEKEE (reference sequence). The germline V and J ends were trimmed by 3 bases and 8 bases, with 12 bases remaining between them. The CDR3 sequence is CASSSDQHHEQFF. CDR3 DNA: TGTGCCAGCAGCTCGGACCAGCACCATGAGCAGTTCTTC.

This clonotype was seen a few times. The chain recombines TRBV18 with TRBJ2-1, with TRBD2 matching over 9 bases. The J segment lost 3 bases and the V segment lost 6 bases, leaving 6 bases of the junction unmatched. Per germline, CDR1 KGHSH and CDR2 LQKENI. The CDR3 consists of 15 residues. CDR3 sequence reads: CASSPRTSDYNEQFF. The CDR3 DNA is TGTGCCAGCTCCCCCAGGACTAGCGACTACAATGAGCAGTTCTTC. Filled out from reference TRBV18 and TRBJ2-1, the complete variable domain reads NAGVMQNPRHLVRRRGQEARLRCSPMKGHSHVYWYRQLPEEGLKFMVYLQKENIIDESGMPKERFSAEFPKEGPSILRIQQVVRGDSAAYFCASSPRTSDYNEQFFGPGTRLTVL.

This clonotype was picked up many times. The chain links TRBV12-3 or TRBV12-4 to TRBJ2-7, with 11 bases aligning to TRBD1. Trimming at V came to 7 bases and at J to 7 bases, leaving 6 bases not matched to a gene. The CDR3 sequence is 13 residues long. CDR3 in DNA: TGTGCCAGCAATGTGGACAGGGGGCTTGAGCAGTACTTC. Its protein is CASNVDRGLEQYF.

This rearrangement joins TRBV6-5 to TRBJ2-1; D assignment may be TRBD1 or TRBD2 (6 bases each). The CDR3 extends over 14 amino acids. The germline CDR1 and CDR2 sequences are MNHEY and SVGAGI. V lost 0 bases and J lost 7, with 10 bases in between. The CDR3: CASSYSVGGNEQFF. CDR3 coding DNA: TGTGCCAGCAGTTACTCGGTAGGGGGGAATGAGCAGTTCTTC.

This clonotype has more than one count but fewer than ten. The chain joins TRBV5-1 to TRBJ2-3; maybe TRBD2 (5 bases). Germline V gene data show CDR1 as SGHRS and CDR2 as YFSETQ. There are 15 residues in the CDR3. The V end lost 4 bases, the J end lost 7 bases, and 19 bases lay between the germline ends. CDR3 sequence reads: CASSPPLRAPNTQYF. Written as DNA, the CDR3 is TGCGCCAGCAGCCCCCCTTTGAGGGCGCCGAATACGCAGTATTTT.

Many counts were recorded for this clonotype. The rearrangement uses TRBV28 and TRBJ2-1; no clear D. Trimming stripped 1 base from V and 6 bases from J, with 4 bases between. The length of the CDR3 is 12 residues. Per the germline V gene, CDR1 is MDHEN and CDR2 is SYDVKM. The CDR3 sequence: CASSLFLNEQFF. DNA of the CDR3: TGTGCCAGCAGTTTATTTCTCAATGAGCAGTTCTTC.

The rearrangement links TRBV19 to TRBJ1-2; 7 positions agree with TRBD1. This CDR3 is 15 amino acids long. The V and J ends lost 6 bases and 0 bases, in that order; junction bases with no gene match: 7. The V gene's germline CDR1 is LNHDA and CDR2 SQIVND (reference sequence). Here the CDR3 reads CASSRGTAANYGYTF. The CDR3 DNA reads TGTGCCAGTAGCCGGGGGACAGCTGCTAACTATGGCTACACCTTC.

This clonotype has just a few counts. The chain combines TRBV28 with TRBJ2-7, with D hard to call. Germline CDR1 MDHEN, CDR2 SYDVKM. With 6 bases removed from V and 3 bases from J, the gap between germline ends came to 9 bases. The CDR3 length is 12 residues. In nucleotides, the CDR3 is TGTGCCAGCAGAACCCCGGGCTACGAGCAGTACTTC. Amino acids: CASRTPGYEQYF.

This clonotype was detected ten times or more. J is TRBJ2-7 and V is TRBV30; TRBD2 aligns across 14 bases. Unmatched junction bases numbered 1, after V lost 0 bases and J lost 3 bases. The CDR3 is 15 residues long. In germline, CDR1 is GTSNPN, CDR2 SVGIG (reference sequence). The CDR3 DNA is TGTGCCTGGAGTGTGGGACTAGCGGGAGACTACGAGCAGTACTTC. Its translation is CAWSVGLAGDYEQYF.

The table lists this clonotype with many counts. J is TRBJ2-3 and V is TRBV7-2, with D possibly being TRBD1 (6 bases). The CDR3 runs to 14 residues. The V end lost 2 bases, the J end lost 1 base, and 7 bases lay between the germline ends. Germline V gives CDR1 SGHTA, CDR2 FQGNSA. The CDR3 DNA is TGTGCCAGCAGCTTAAACAGGGGCACAGATACGCAGTATTTT. This codes for CASSLNRGTDTQYF.

This clonotype was found many times. V gene TRBV20-1 combines with J gene TRBJ2-1; 13 bases are a match to TRBD2. The CDR3 consists of 19 residues. Germline CDR1 DFQATT, CDR2 SNEGSKA (reference sequence). Germline trimming cut 3 bases from V and 4 bases from J; bases unmatched to any gene: 15. The CDR3 reads CSASPWTSGSPINYNEQFF. In DNA, the CDR3 is TGCAGTGCTAGTCCCTGGACTAGCGGGAGCCCCATAAATTACAATGAGCAGTTCTTC.

V gene TRBV19 combines with J gene TRBJ2-5, with 9 bases that match TRBD2. This CDR3 comprises 14 residues. Germline CDR1 is LNHDA and CDR2 is SQIVND (reference sequence). J lost 1 base, V lost 7 bases, and 4 bases had no gene match. The CDR3 region has the DNA TGTGCCAGTAAGGCGGGAGGGAGCCAAGAGACCCAGTACTTC. It encodes CASKAGGSQETQYF.

CDR3 bases: TGTGCCAGCAGAGCCTCAGGGGGGCCTGTCACAGATACGCAGTATTTT. Encoded protein: CASRASGGPVTDTQYF. This chain joins TRBV6-2 or TRBV6-3 and TRBJ2-3, with D possibly being TRBD1 (7 bases). Trimming removed 6 bases at V and 2 bases at J, with 18 bases between. The CDR3 has 16 amino acids. CDR1 is MNHEY, CDR2 SVGEGT, per germline.

There are a few counts of this clonotype. The rearrangement joins TRBV27 to TRBJ1-6; TRBD1 might be the D (5 bases). The germline CDR1 and CDR2 sequences are MNHEY and SMNVEV (reference sequence). The CDR3 is 15 residues long. V lost 6 bases to trimming and J lost 6 bases, with 15 bases between them. The DNA for the CDR3 is TGTGCCAGCAGAACCTCGGGGGGGAGTAATTCACCCCTCCACTTT. Its protein product is CASRTSGGSNSPLHF.

This clonotype was observed many times. The rearrangement links TRBV6-2 or TRBV6-3 to TRBJ2-1; TRBD2 matches 7 bases. Trimming at V came to 4 bases and at J to 7 bases, leaving 10 bases not matched to a gene. Germline CDR1 and CDR2: MNHEY and SVGEGT. The CDR3 sequence is 15 residues long. The CDR3 DNA follows: TGTGCCAGCAGTTTTCTAGCGGACCCTCGGAATGAGCAGTTCTTC. It specifies CASSFLADPRNEQFF.

This clonotype was seen a handful of times. The chain joins TRBV20-1 to TRBJ2-1; possible D gene TRBD2, 6 bases. The CDR3 has 14 amino acids. Trimming took 0 bases from V and 4 from J, leaving 10 bases between them. Germline V gives CDR1 DFQATT, CDR2 SNEGSKA (reference sequence). The CDR3 coding sequence is TGCAGTGCTAGAGACGCGGGGCTTTACAATGAGCAGTTCTTC. Amino acid sequence: CSARDAGLYNEQFF.